The 24 T cell receptor beta chains listed next were all sequenced from one sample in a study of Graves' ophthalmopathy and Graves' hyperthyroidism. RNA transcripts yielded amplified TCR beta CDR3 regions. The workflow started with a first-round RT-PCR run with HTBI primers and then moved on to a second-round multiplex PCR. TCRdb reprocessed the multiplex PCR reads with MiXCR, giving one entry per CDR3 protein. The sample includes 200,000 to 300,000 distinct CDR3 sequences, around 50% of them seen just once. What was sequenced was peripheral blood. All receptors come from an adult man with Graves' ophthalmopathy.

This clonotype was counted only a few times. The chain uses TRBV19 and TRBJ1-5, with D tentatively TRBD1 (6 bases). This CDR3 has 15 amino acids. Germline CDR1 and CDR2: LNHDA and SQIVND (reference sequence). Trimming removed 5 bases at V and 5 bases at J, with 16 bases between. Written as DNA, the CDR3 is TGTGCCAGTAGTCCTATGTGGGGGGCCGATCAGCCCCAGCATTTT. As protein: CASSPMWGADQPQHF.

This clonotype has just a few counts. V is TRBV7-2 and J is TRBJ2-7, with D tentatively TRBD2 (6 bases). Germline CDR1 and CDR2: SGHTA and FQGNSA. This CDR3 region has 14 residues. V lost 1 base and J lost 2, with 9 bases in between. CDR3 nucleotides: TGTGCCAGCAGCTTAGTGGAGGGAGCCTACGAGCAGTACTTC. This encodes CASSLVEGAYEQYF.

J is TRBJ1-1 and V is TRBV29-1; D is unclear. Trimming removed 7 bases from V and 5 bases from J, with 11 bases in between. The CDR3 totals 11 residues. Germline V gives CDR1 SQVTM, CDR2 ANQGSEA. CDR3 amino acids: CSARTGTEAFF. The DNA for the CDR3 is TGCAGCGCCCGGACTGGGACTGAAGCTTTCTTT. Supplemented by reference TRBV29-1 and TRBJ1-1, the full variable domain reads SAVISQKPSRDICQRGTSLTIQCQVDSQVTMMFWYRQQPGQSLTLIATANQGSEATYESGFVIDKFPISRPNLTFSTLTVSNMSPEDSSIYLCSARTGTEAFFGQGTRLTVV.

This chain uses TRBV29-1 with TRBJ1-4; perhaps TRBD2 as D (6 bases). Gene TRBJ2-3 matches the end of the DNA better, so the J call may be wrong. Germline lookup yields CDR1 SQVTM and CDR2 ANQGSEA. The CDR3 is 12 residues long. The CDR3 protein is CSVEDGGDTQYF. CDR3 DNA sequence: TGCAGCGTTGAAGACGGGGGAGATACGCAGTATTTT.

This clonotype was counted a few times. J is TRBJ2-7 and V is TRBV29-1, with a possible D match to TRBD1 (6 bases). CDR3 length: 14 residues. Per germline, CDR1 SQVTM and CDR2 ANQGSEA. V dropped 3 bases and J dropped 3 bases, with 15 bases sitting between them. Written as DNA, the CDR3 is TGCAGCGTTGAGCTACCGGGACAAATCTACGAGCAGTACTTC. This translates into CSVELPGQIYEQYF.

This clonotype turned up a few times. The J gene is TRBJ1-2, the V gene TRBV5-1; maybe TRBD1 (5 bases). The CDR3 consists of 15 residues. Germline V CDR1 and CDR2: SGHRS, YFSETQ. V lost 4 bases and J lost 2, with 15 bases in between. The CDR3 DNA reads TGCGCCAGCAGCCCTGTGGACAACTACAACTATGGCTACACCTTC. Protein: CASSPVDNYNYGYTF.

Note on this clonotype: At one end, the junction sequence differs from germline, possibly due to a read error. The J gene is TRBJ2-5, the V gene TRBV24-1; weak D call: TRBD2 (5 bases). The CDR3 has 12 amino acids. Germline CDR1 and CDR2: KGHDR and SFDVKD. The CDR3 DNA is TGTGTCACCAGTGGGGTCGGGAAGACCCAGTACTTC. As protein: CVTSGVGKTQYF.

The sample holds a few counts of this clonotype. This chain connects TRBV20-1 to TRBJ1-1; D unresolved. The CDR3 is made up of 13 amino acids. Looked up from germline, CDR1 is DFQATT and CDR2 is SNEGSKA (reference sequence). The V and J ends lost 1 base and 3 bases respectively, with 9 bases between them. The CDR3 protein is CSARAGAYTEAFF. The CDR3 DNA reads as TGCAGTGCTAGAGCGGGAGCGTACACTGAAGCTTTCTTT.

The CDR3 loop reads CSAEGFEDTEAFF. For the CDR3, the DNA is TGCAGCGCCGAGGGGTTTGAGGACACTGAAGCTTTCTTT. The J gene is TRBJ1-1, the V gene TRBV29-1, with TRBD1 as a possible D gene (5 bases). V shed 7 bases and J shed 3 bases, with 15 bases lying between them. The CDR3 loop spans 13 amino acids. In germline, CDR1 is SQVTM, CDR2 ANQGSEA.

The gene calls are TRBV20-1 and TRBJ1-4, with 8 bases fitting TRBD1. Germline V gene data show CDR1 as DFQATT and CDR2 as SNEGSKA (reference sequence). The CDR3 is made up of 16 amino acids. V lost 2 bases and J lost 5; bases outside the gene matches: 10. The CDR3 DNA reads TGCAGTGCTAGATCTTCTACAAGGACAGGGAATGAAAAACTGTTTTTT. Its protein is CSARSSTRTGNEKLFF.

For the CDR3, the DNA is TGTGCCAGCAGCTTGCCAGGGATCTACGAGCAGTACTTC. Its translation: CASSLPGIYEQYF. The chain joins TRBV5-8 to TRBJ2-7, with D possibly TRBD1 on 5 matching bases. Germline V gene data show CDR1 as SGHTS and CDR2 as YDEGEE. CDR3 size: 13 residues. Trimming stripped 1 base from V and 3 bases from J, with 8 bases between.

The chain recombines TRBV29-1 with TRBJ2-2, with 13 bases aligning to TRBD2. V was clipped by 7 bases and J by 0 bases; unmatched bases: 8. CDR1 and CDR2 from the germline V gene are SQVTM and ANQGSEA. This CDR3 has 17 amino acids. CDR3 in DNA: TGCAGCGCCCGACTAGCGGGAGGCTCCGCGAACACCGGGGAGCTGTTTTTT. Amino acids: CSARLAGGSANTGELFF.

This sequence joins TRBV2 and TRBJ1-4; D ambiguous. With 7 bases removed from V and 0 bases from J, the gap between germline ends came to 12 bases. CDR1 is SNHLY and CDR2 is FYNNEI in the germline V gene. The CDR3 length is 15 residues. The CDR3 region has the DNA TGTGCCAGCAACTTGAGGGCAACAACTAATGAAAAACTGTTTTTT. Its protein is CASNLRATTNEKLFF.

In nucleotides, the CDR3 is TGCGCCAGCAGCTTGCACAGGAAAGAGACCCAGTACTTC. Translation: CASSLHRKETQYF. V and J are TRBV5-1 and TRBJ2-5; D may be TRBD1 (5 bases). Trimming stripped 1 base from V and 3 bases from J, with 7 bases between. CDR1 and CDR2 from the germline V gene are SGHRS and YFSETQ. The length of the CDR3 is 13 residues.

This clonotype has just a few counts. This chain connects TRBV7-8 to TRBJ2-5; TRBD1 agrees at 11 bases. Germline V gene sequence: CDR1 SGHVS, CDR2 FQNEAQ. The V and J ends lost 2 bases and 3 bases, in that order; junction bases with no gene match: 5. This CDR3 contains 16 residues. The CDR3 DNA reads as TGTGCCAGCAGCTTACCTCGGACAGGGGGCAAAGAGACCCAGTACTTC. It specifies CASSLPRTGGKETQYF.

The chain carries TRBV7-6 and TRBJ2-5; D not certain. The V end lost 7 bases, the J end lost 5 bases, and 11 bases lay between the germline ends. The germline V gene has CDR1 SGHVS and CDR2 FNYEAQ. The CDR3 runs 12 residues. The CDR3 sequence is CASTSTRETQYF. In nucleotides, the CDR3 is TGTGCCAGCACCAGCACCCGGGAGACCCAGTACTTC.

This clonotype was seen a few times. The V call is TRBV6-5, the J call TRBJ1-2, with 7 bases lining up with TRBD1. Germline V CDR1 and CDR2: MNHEY, SVGAGI. V was clipped by 6 bases and J by 4 bases; unmatched bases: 8. The CDR3 has 14 residues. In DNA, the CDR3 is TGTGCCAGCAGGACTCCGGGACAGCCCTATGGCTACACCTTC. This sequence encodes CASRTPGQPYGYTF.

This clonotype was counted a few times. The J gene is TRBJ2-5, the V gene TRBV2, with D uncertain. V shed 1 base and J shed 2 bases, with 5 bases lying between them. The CDR3 is 13 amino acids. Germline lookup yields CDR1 SNHLY and CDR2 FYNNEI. CDR3 residues: CASSEEVQETQYF. In DNA form, the CDR3 reads TGTGCCAGCAGTGAAGAAGTACAAGAGACCCAGTACTTC.

This chain uses TRBV6-1 with TRBJ2-7; 12 positions match TRBD1. V trimming: 6 bases; J trimming: 6 bases; junction bases outside the gene matches: 12. CDR1 and CDR2 from the germline V gene are MNHNS and SASEGT. The CDR3 is 16 amino acids. The CDR3 protein is CASSAFRDRGRAEQYF. The CDR3 bases are TGTGCCAGCAGCGCCTTTAGGGACAGGGGGCGCGCCGAGCAGTACTTC.

The V and J genes are TRBV4-2 and TRBJ1-6; D not resolved. Germline CDR1 LGHNA, CDR2 YNFKEQ. The CDR3 runs 15 residues. V lost 0 bases and J lost 2, with 5 bases in between. Here the CDR3 DNA reads TGTGCCAGCAGCCAAGATAGGACCTATAATTCACCCCTCCACTTT. It codes for CASSQDRTYNSPLHF.

Only a few counts were recorded for this clonotype. J is TRBJ1-5 and V is TRBV7-4; no clear D. The CDR3 spans 14 residues. Germline CDR1 is SGHVT and CDR2 is SQSDAQ. Trimming shortened V by 4 bases and J by 4 bases, and 11 bases separated the two germline ends. CDR3 coding DNA: TGTGCCAGCAGCTCCCCCTCGGGGAATCAGCCCCAGCATTTT. As protein: CASSSPSGNQPQHF.

The chain carries TRBV3-1 and TRBJ1-1; D call uncertain. CDR1 LGHDT and CDR2 YNNKEL come from the germline V gene (reference sequence). CDR3 length equals 15 residues. Trimming cost V 1 base and J 3 bases, with 12 bases left between them. In DNA form, the CDR3 reads TGTGCCAGCAGCCAAGGAGGGCTAACGGACACTGAAGCTTTCTTT. Translating it yields CASSQGGLTDTEAFF.

V gene TRBV10-3 combines with J gene TRBJ2-2; the D is unclear. Germline lookup yields CDR1 ENHRY and CDR2 SYGVKD. V lost 7 bases to trimming and J lost 5 bases, with 11 bases between them. This CDR3 comprises 13 residues. The CDR3 is CAIKDQPTGELFF. The CDR3 region has the DNA TGTGCCATCAAGGACCAACCGACCGGGGAGCTGTTTTTT.

The table lists this clonotype with a few counts. DNA of the CDR3: TGTGCCGGTGCGGGGTTAAGGAACACTGAAGCTTTCTTT. This translates into CAGAGLRNTEAFF. The chain employs TRBV2 and TRBJ1-1; D ambiguous. V lost 11 bases and J 1 base, leaving 14 bases between the germline ends. The germline CDR1 and CDR2 sequences are SNHLY and FYNNEI. The CDR3 totals 13 residues. Based on the CDR3 plus reference TRBV2 and TRBJ1-1, the full variable domain is EPEVTQTPSHQVTQMGQEVILRCVPISNHLYFYWYRQILGQKVEFLVSFYNNEISEKSEIFDDQFSVERPDGSNFTLKIRSTKLEDSAMYFCAGAGLRNTEAFFGQGTRLTVV.